Given below is one T cell receptor (beta chain) in context. These data come from a study of blood T cell repertoires in COVID-19. Across the whole study: Sites in the United States, Italy and Spain provided acute and convalescent COVID-19 samples.

As originally analysed: Amplification from reference gene primers served as the basis for estimated nucleated cell counts. Repertoires were generated with immunoSEQ multiplex PCR, while TCRdb's copy carries only in-frame clones and drops some. For V, J and clone size, that table is used; D and trimming come from the DNA. The sample yields over 300,000 clones, roughly 85% seen once. The specimen sequenced was PBMCs or T cells enriched from blood (not recorded which). The clonotype was recovered from a woman aged 30 to 39 who had recovered from COVID-19.

The CDR3 region is CASSFVYEAFF. Here the CDR3 DNA reads TGTGCCAGCAGCTTTGTCTATGAAGCTTTCTTT. This chain links TRBV7-9 with TRBJ1-1; D gene uncertain. The germline V gene has CDR1 SEHNR and CDR2 FQNEAQ (reference sequence). V was clipped by 3 bases and J by 7 bases, with 6 bases between them. The CDR3 covers 11 residues.